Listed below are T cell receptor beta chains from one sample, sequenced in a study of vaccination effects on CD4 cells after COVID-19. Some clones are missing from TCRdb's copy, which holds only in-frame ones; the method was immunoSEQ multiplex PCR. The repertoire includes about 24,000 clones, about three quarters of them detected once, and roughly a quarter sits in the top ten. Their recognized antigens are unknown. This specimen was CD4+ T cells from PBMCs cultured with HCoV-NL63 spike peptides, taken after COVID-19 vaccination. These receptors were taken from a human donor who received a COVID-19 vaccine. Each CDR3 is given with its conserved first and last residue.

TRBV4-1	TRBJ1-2	CASRLKGRGQNYGYTF
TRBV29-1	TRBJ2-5	CSVNSQETQYF
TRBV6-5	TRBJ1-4	CASNQDGGDNEKLFF
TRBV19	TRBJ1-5	CASRARGVDSNQPQHF
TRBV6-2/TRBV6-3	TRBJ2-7	CASSGPGLAGGYEQYF
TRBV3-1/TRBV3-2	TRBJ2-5	CASSPWGGETQYF
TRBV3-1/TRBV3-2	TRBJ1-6	CASSQNGPRGSPLHF
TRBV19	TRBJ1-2	CASSIGTGYSYGYTF
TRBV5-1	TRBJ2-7	CASSLGGVAYEQYF
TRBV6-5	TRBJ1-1	CASRIGQGASTEAFF
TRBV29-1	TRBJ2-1	CSVVERLQFF
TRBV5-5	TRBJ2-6	CASSLRFGSGANVLTF
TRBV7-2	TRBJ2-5	CASTPQRGETQYF
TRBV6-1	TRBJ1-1	CASSEVWGSTEAFF
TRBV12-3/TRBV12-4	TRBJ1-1	CASSLLEAFF
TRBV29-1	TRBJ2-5	CSVDGGSQQTQYF
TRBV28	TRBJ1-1	CASSFRQGVGNTEAFF
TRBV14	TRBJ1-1	CASSQVTTMNTEAFF
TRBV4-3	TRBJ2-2	CASSQDLSSRGTGELFF
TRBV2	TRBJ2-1	CASSAEPYNEQFF
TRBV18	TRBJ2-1	CASSPSLFGGEQFF
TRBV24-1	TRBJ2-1	CATSELTSGSLFF
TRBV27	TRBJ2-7	CASSLSRAYEQYF
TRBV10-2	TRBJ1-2	CASSGAEGRYGYTF
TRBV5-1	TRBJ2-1	CASSLGTGNNNEQFF
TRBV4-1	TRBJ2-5	CASSQPQETQYF